These 32 T cell receptor beta chains were all obtained from the same sample, sequenced in a study of T cells after yellow fever vaccination. TCRdb reprocessed the 5' RACE reads with MiXCR, giving one entry per CDR3 protein. The data contain approximately 13,000 distinct CDR3 sequences, roughly 4.6% of them seen just once; the ten biggest clones take up 51%. Sample: PBMCs, either bulk or a sorted T-cell subset (CD4+, CD8+, memory, or dextramer-sorted; not recorded which), taken 45 days after the yellow fever booster vaccination. The source is a man aged 25-45 years who received the YFV17D yellow fever vaccine.

The table lists this clonotype with many counts. The CDR3: CSVTIRDTPNEQYF. CDR3 DNA: TGCAGCGTTACAATCCGGGACACCCCTAACGAGCAGTACTTC. The V and J genes are TRBV29-1 and TRBJ2-7, with TRBD1 as a possible D gene (6 bases). The length of the CDR3 is 14 residues. Germline V gene sequence: CDR1 SQVTM, CDR2 ANQGSEA. V gave up 5 bases and J gave up 5 bases, with 19 bases separating them.

At least ten counts were recorded for this clonotype. This CDR3 reads CAINWDRGGNEQYF. In DNA form, the CDR3 reads TGTGCCATCAATTGGGACCGTGGGGGGAACGAGCAGTACTTC. The chain combines TRBV10-3 with TRBJ2-7; perhaps TRBD2 as D (6 bases). Germline loops: CDR1 ENHRY, CDR2 SYGVKD. The CDR3 length is 14 residues. V was trimmed by 7 bases and J by 5 bases, leaving 18 bases between them.

At least ten counts were recorded for this clonotype. The chain uses TRBV5-5 and TRBJ1-1; maybe TRBD1 (6 bases). Germline CDR1 is SGHKS and CDR2 is YYEKEE (reference sequence). The CDR3 runs 16 residues. Trimming pared 3 bases from V and 0 bases from J, leaving 15 bases between. CDR3 sequence: CASSSLGGYVNTEAFF. In nucleotides, the CDR3 is TGTGCCAGCAGCTCCCTAGGGGGGTACGTGAACACTGAAGCTTTCTTT.

In its sample, this clonotype was seen many times. This chain links TRBV20-1 with TRBJ2-1; 7 nucleotides agree with TRBD2. The length of the CDR3 is 13 residues. V gave up 3 bases and J gave up 3 bases; unmatched junction bases: 2. Germline values: CDR1 DFQATT, CDR2 SNEGSKA (reference sequence). The CDR3, as DNA: TGCAGTGCTAGGAAGCGGGACTACAATGAGCAGTTCTTC. Translated, it gives CSARKRDYNEQFF.

In its sample, this clonotype was seen many times. The chain carries TRBV20-1 and TRBJ2-7; 15 bases match TRBD2. Germline CDR1 DFQATT, CDR2 SNEGSKA (reference sequence). Trimming at V came to 6 bases and at J to 1 base, leaving 7 bases not matched to a gene. The CDR3 covers 16 residues. CDR3 coding DNA: TGCAGTGCAGATGGACTAGCGGGAGGGAATTCCTACGAGCAGTACTTC. This encodes CSADGLAGGNSYEQYF.

This clonotype occurred many times. The CDR3 sequence: CASSPGTYEQYF. In nucleotides, the CDR3 is TGTGCCAGCAGTCCTGGGACTTACGAGCAGTACTTC. This chain links TRBV11-2 with TRBJ2-7; TRBD2 might be the D (6 bases). The V gene lost 6 bases and the J gene lost 4 bases, with 10 bases spanning the gap. Per the germline V gene, CDR1 is SGHAT and CDR2 is FQNNGV. The CDR3 runs to 12 residues.

In this sample, this clonotype turned up many times. The gene calls are TRBV20-1 and TRBJ2-1; possible D gene TRBD1, 5 bases. Trimming cost V 5 bases and J 6 bases, with 8 bases left between them. Per the germline V gene, CDR1 is DFQATT and CDR2 is SNEGSKA (reference sequence). The CDR3 loop spans 11 amino acids. This CDR3 is CSAQGLNEQFF. CDR3 DNA sequence: TGCAGTGCTCAGGGTCTCAATGAGCAGTTCTTC.

This clonotype was seen at least ten times. This chain joins TRBV2 and TRBJ2-2, with 10 positions matching TRBD2. This CDR3 is built from 16 residues. Germline V CDR1 and CDR2: SNHLY, FYNNEI. J was trimmed by 4 bases and V by 6 bases; bases with no gene match: 8. In DNA, the CDR3 is TGTGCCAGCAGACCCCTAGCGGGAGCGGGCACCGGGGAGCTGTTTTTT. This sequence encodes CASRPLAGAGTGELFF.

In its sample, this clonotype was seen many times. CDR3 region: CASSVTGELFF. Here the CDR3 DNA reads TGTGCCAGCAGTGTCACCGGGGAGCTGTTTTTT. V is TRBV6-5 and J is TRBJ2-2, with D unclear. Per the germline V gene, CDR1 is MNHEY and CDR2 is SVGAGI. Trimming removed 5 bases from V and 4 bases from J, with 2 bases in between. This CDR3 is 11 amino acids long.

This clonotype has at least ten counts. The genes are TRBV20-1 and TRBJ1-1; no clear D gene. Germline loops: CDR1 DFQATT, CDR2 SNEGSKA (reference sequence). The CDR3 covers 12 residues. V lost 5 bases and J 7 bases, leaving 14 bases between the germline ends. The CDR3 sequence: CSAPWRNFEAFF. The CDR3, as DNA: TGCAGTGCTCCATGGAGGAACTTTGAAGCTTTCTTT.

There are many counts of this clonotype. This chain links TRBV23-1 with TRBJ2-7, with D perhaps given as TRBD1 or TRBD2 (5 bases each). TRBV23-1 is noted as an ORF with a role that remains uncertain. Trimming pared 11 bases from V and 3 bases from J, leaving 20 bases between. The CDR3 runs to 14 residues. CDR3 nucleotides: TGCGCCGCACCATGCAGGGACCGAAGCTACGAGCAGTACTTC. Its translation: CAAPCRDRSYEQYF.

This clonotype has a count of ten or more. The rearrangement links TRBV30 to TRBJ2-2; 7 bases are a match to TRBD2. The CDR3 spans 17 residues. Germline V gene sequence: CDR1 GTSNPN, CDR2 SVGIG (reference sequence). V lost 5 bases and J lost 4; bases outside the gene matches: 16. This CDR3 reads CAWDRLRTRGGTGELFF. The CDR3 region has the DNA TGTGCCTGGGACCGGCTAAGGACTAGAGGTGGCACCGGGGAGCTGTTTTTT.

This chain links TRBV5-5 with TRBJ2-1; D may be TRBD1 (6 bases). CDR1 is SGHKS and CDR2 is YYEKEE in the germline V gene (reference sequence). V lost 4 bases and J 5 bases, leaving 13 bases between the germline ends. The CDR3 spans 14 residues. CDR3 region: CASSLTGSHNEQFF. Written as DNA, the CDR3 is TGTGCCAGCAGCCTGACAGGTTCTCACAATGAGCAGTTCTTC. Variable domain in full (rest from reference TRBV5-5 and TRBJ2-1): DAGVTQSPTHLIKTRGQQVTLRCSPISGHKSVSWYQQVLGQGPQFIFQYYEKEERGRGNFPDRFSARQFPNYSSELNVNALLLGDSALYLCASSLTGSHNEQFFGPGTRLTVL.

This clonotype was observed at least ten times. The CDR3 region is CASSAGQGIPDTQYF. The CDR3 region has the DNA TGTGCCAGCAGCGCAGGACAGGGGATTCCAGATACGCAGTATTTT. The J gene is TRBJ2-3, the V gene TRBV12-3 or TRBV12-4; 9 bases are shared with TRBD1. The junction had 8 bases not matched to a gene; V was cut back by 6 bases and J by 4 bases. The CDR3 has 15 residues.

In this sample, this clonotype turned up many times. This chain joins TRBV3-1 and TRBJ1-6; a possible D gene is TRBD1 (6 bases). V gave up 0 bases and J gave up 5 bases, with 11 bases separating them. The CDR3 consists of 16 residues. CDR1 is LGHDT and CDR2 is YNNKEL in the germline V gene (reference sequence). The CDR3 region is CASSQDFDRNNSPLHF. The CDR3 region has the DNA TGTGCCAGCAGCCAAGATTTCGACAGGAATAATTCACCCCTCCACTTT.

This clonotype appeared many times. The rearrangement joins TRBV27 to TRBJ1-4, with D perhaps matching TRBD1 (5 bases). V gave up 10 bases and J gave up 8 bases, with 11 bases separating them. This CDR3 has 11 amino acids. Germline V CDR1 and CDR2: MNHEY, SMNVEV (reference sequence). CDR3 amino acids: CATRGGEKLFF. As DNA, the CDR3 is TGTGCCACCCGTGGGGGAGAAAAACTGTTTTTT.

In its sample, this clonotype was seen many times. The CDR3 reads CAIMGADTQYF. The CDR3 DNA reads as TGTGCCATCATGGGGGCAGATACGCAGTATTTT. The chain has TRBV10-3 and TRBJ2-3; D possibly uses TRBD1 or TRBD2 (5 bases each). V gave up 7 bases and J gave up 4 bases, with 6 bases separating them. CDR1 ENHRY and CDR2 SYGVKD come from the germline V gene. CDR3 length: 11 amino acids.

This clonotype was recorded at least ten times. The rearrangement uses TRBV10-3 and TRBJ2-1, with D perhaps TRBD2 (5 bases). Between the trimmed V and J ends, which lost 2 bases and 5 bases, there was a span of 7 bases. Germline CDR1 reads ENHRY; CDR2 reads SYGVKD. The CDR3 is made up of 13 amino acids. CDR3 nucleotide sequence: TGTGCCATCAGTGAGGACGGGGACAATGAGCAGTTCTTC. This encodes CAISEDGDNEQFF.

This clonotype was seen a single time. An end of the junction differs from the germline gene, which may be a read error. The chain joins TRBV5-5 to TRBJ2-2, with D perhaps matching TRBD2 (5 bases). This CDR3 contains 13 residues. Germline loops: CDR1 SGHKS, CDR2 YYEKEE (reference sequence). The CDR3, as DNA: TGTGCCAGGAGCTCCGGGATAAGCGGGGAGCTGTTTTTT. Residues: CARSSGISGELFF.

Many counts were recorded for this clonotype. The chain is built from TRBV18 and TRBJ2-7; the match to TRBD2 covers 9 bases. This CDR3 has 17 residues. The trim removed 6 bases at V and 4 bases at J, leaving 16 bases unmatched. The germline V gene has CDR1 KGHSH and CDR2 LQKENI. The CDR3 spells CASSRTVAAGGLYEQYF. The CDR3 DNA reads as TGTGCCAGCTCGCGAACGGTGGCTGCGGGAGGGCTGTACGAGCAGTACTTC.

In the case of this clonotype: At one end, the junction sequence differs from germline, possibly due to a read error. In DNA, the CDR3 is TGTGCCAGGGGCCCAGGGCTGAACTGCGGGGAGCTGCTTTTT. It yields the protein CARGPGLNCGELLF. The chain has TRBV5-4 and TRBJ2-2; D perhaps matches TRBD2 (6 bases). CDR1 and CDR2 (germline): SGHNT, YYREEE (reference sequence). This CDR3 region has 14 residues.

This clonotype was observed many times. The rearrangement uses TRBV5-1 and TRBJ2-7, with TRBD1 identical over 7 bases. CDR1 is SGHRS and CDR2 is YFSETQ in the germline V gene. V was pared by 4 bases and J by 0 bases, with 7 bases of the junction left unmatched. The CDR3 length is 15 residues. The CDR3 coding sequence is TGCGCCAGCAGCACCGGGACAGCCTTCTCCTACGAGCAGTACTTC. Protein: CASSTGTAFSYEQYF. The full variable domain, completed using reference TRBV5-1 and TRBJ2-7, is KAGVTQTPRYLIKTRGQQVTLSCSPISGHRSVSWYQQTPGQGLQFLFEYFSETQRNKGNFPGRFSGRQFSNSRSEMNVSTLELGDSALYLCASSTGTAFSYEQYFGPGTRLTVT.

This clonotype was detected ten times or more. This sequence joins TRBV10-2 and TRBJ2-7, with a tentative D call TRBD1 (5 bases). This CDR3 has 12 residues. The V gene's germline CDR1 is WSHSY and CDR2 SAAADI. Trimming cost V 2 bases and J 6 bases, with 8 bases left between them. CDR3 nucleotide sequence: TGCGCCAGCAGTGAGCTAGGGGTCGAGCAGTACTTC. Translated: CASSELGVEQYF.

This clonotype was recorded many times. This chain joins TRBV5-1 and TRBJ1-2, with TRBD1 identical over 10 bases. The CDR3 is 14 amino acids. The J segment lost 7 bases and the V segment lost 5 bases, leaving 8 bases of the junction unmatched. Per the germline V gene, CDR1 is SGHRS and CDR2 is YFSETQ. CDR3 protein: CASRRPGTGVGYTF. In DNA form, the CDR3 reads TGCGCCAGCAGACGTCCCGGGACAGGGGTTGGCTACACCTTC.

This clonotype has ten or more counts. V gene TRBV14 combines with J gene TRBJ2-2; D is undetermined. This CDR3 comprises 14 residues. The germline V gene encodes CDR1 SGHDN and CDR2 FVKESK. Trimming removed 1 base from V and 6 bases from J, with 9 bases in between. The CDR3 loop is CASSQVVGPGELFF. The CDR3 DNA reads TGTGCCAGCAGCCAAGTGGTAGGACCCGGGGAGCTGTTTTTT.

Ten or more counts support this clonotype. J is TRBJ2-7 and V is TRBV3-1, with no clear D. Trimming pared 4 bases from V and 6 bases from J, leaving 7 bases between. The germline V gene encodes CDR1 LGHDT and CDR2 YNNKEL (reference sequence). CDR3 length equals 11 residues. The CDR3 nucleotides are TGTGCCAGCAGCCTCGACGGCGAGCAGTACTTC. It encodes CASSLDGEQYF.

This clonotype was observed many times. This chain connects TRBV7-8 to TRBJ2-5, with 8 bases that match TRBD1. Germline V gene sequence: CDR1 SGHVS, CDR2 FQNEAQ. This CDR3 has 15 amino acids. V shed 4 bases and J 5 bases; nucleotides not matched to a gene: 9. CDR3 in amino acids: CASSSQGADSETQYF. The CDR3 DNA reads TGTGCCAGCAGCTCCCAGGGGGCGGATTCGGAGACCCAGTACTTC.

This clonotype showed up many times. The genes are TRBV5-1 and TRBJ1-1, with a weak D call TRBD1 (5 bases). Germline loops: CDR1 SGHRS, CDR2 YFSETQ. The CDR3 runs 12 residues. Trimming cost V 0 bases and J 10 bases, with 10 bases left between them. CDR3 amino acids: CASSLGFGGAFF. The DNA of the CDR3 is TGCGCCAGCAGCTTGGGTTTCGGGGGAGCTTTCTTT.

The table lists this clonotype with many counts. The chain carries TRBV15 and TRBJ2-1; 8 positions agree with TRBD2. V lost 3 bases, J lost 0 bases, and 4 bases stayed unmatched. The CDR3 is 16 amino acids. Germline-derived CDR1 and CDR2 are LNHNV and YYDKDF (reference sequence). CDR3 nucleotides: TGTGCCACCAGCAGTAAGACTAGCGTCTCCTACAATGAGCAGTTCTTC. Translation gives CATSSKTSVSYNEQFF.

For this clonotype: A much more abundant neighbour one base away suggests this may be a read error. The J gene is TRBJ2-3, the V gene TRBV7-2; 7 positions agree with TRBD2. In germline, CDR1 is SGHTA, CDR2 FQGNSA. The CDR3 sequence is 17 residues long. The CDR3 loop is CASCLAFTVAGVDTQYF. The CDR3 DNA sequence: TGTGCCAGCTGCTTAGCGTTTACGGTCGCGGGAGTAGATACGCAGTATTTT.

This clonotype was found many times. The chain couples TRBV5-1 to TRBJ2-1, with D uncertain. The CDR3 loop spans 11 amino acids. Germline V gene sequence: CDR1 SGHRS, CDR2 YFSETQ. Trimming pared 8 bases from V and 5 bases from J, leaving 8 bases between. The CDR3 nucleotides read TGCGCCAGTAATTCAAACAATGAGCAGTTCTTC. As protein: CASNSNNEQFF.

In its sample, this clonotype was seen many times. V and J are TRBV20-1 and TRBJ2-3; TRBD1 might be the D (6 bases). The CDR3 extends over 16 amino acids. The germline V gene encodes CDR1 DFQATT and CDR2 SNEGSKA (reference sequence). V lost 5 bases, J lost 2 bases, and 20 bases lay in between. The CDR3 DNA reads as TGCAGTGCTCCCGAAGGGGGAGAGCACCCCACAGATACGCAGTATTTT. Amino acids: CSAPEGGEHPTDTQYF.